Detailed here is one T cell receptor beta chain. Looked up from germline, CDR1 is SGHNT and CDR2 is YYREEE (reference sequence). The CDR3 length is 17 residues. Trimming removed 2 bases at V and 4 bases at J, with 21 bases between. These data belong to a study of blood T cell repertoires in COVID-19. At the level of the study: PBMCs, B-cell-depleted T cells, or T cells provided the cDNA or gDNA that made up the material.

Assay: immunoSEQ multiplex PCR; the TCRdb copy retains only in-frame clones and omits some. The sample contains about 370,000 clones, more than 80% of which appear only once. Recovery meant two consecutive negative NP/OP PCR tests, professional clearance, or resolved symptoms. The sample was PBMCs or T cells enriched from blood (not recorded which). The chain couples TRBV5-4 to TRBJ1-2; D may be TRBD1 (6 bases). The source of this sequence is a man between 18 and 35 years old who had recovered from COVID-19. CDR3 protein: CASSFPSGTTTSYGYTF. In nucleotides, the CDR3 is TGTGCCAGCAGCTTCCCCTCCGGGACAACGACCTCCTATGGCTACACCTTC.